The 30 T cell receptor beta chains below come from one sample, sequenced in a study of shared clonotypes between healthy human individuals. Profiled with immunoSEQ multiplex PCR; TCRdb holds only in-frame clones, not every one. Of millions of clones in the sample, just over 90% are singletons; the top ten hold roughly 1.7%. Terminally differentiated effector memory CD45RA+ cells were excluded by CCR7 positive selection of CD45RO-negative cells. Sequencing input: naive CD8+ T cells from PBMCs. Every receptor here comes from a man between 18 and 35 years old in good health. Some clones in this sample may be carry-over from other donors' samples.

The V gene is TRBV7-2, the J gene TRBJ1-1; 8 bases are shared with TRBD1. The CDR3 length is 15 residues. V shed 8 bases, J shed 1 base, and the junction held 9 bases outside the gene matches. The germline gives CDR1 SGHTA, CDR2 FQGNSA. CDR3 DNA: TGTGCCAGCGGGTTGACAGGGGCCGCGAACACTGAAGCTTTCTTT. Its translation is CASGLTGAANTEAFF.

The CDR3 DNA sequence: TGTGCCAGCAGTTCAAGGGGACTAGCGGCCACCACAGATACGCAGTATTTT. It is translated as CASSSRGLAATTDTQYF. The chain uses TRBV27 and TRBJ2-3, with 11 bases fitting TRBD2. CDR3 length: 17 residues. Trimming removed 4 bases from V and 2 bases from J; junction bases left unmatched: 8. Germline V gives CDR1 MNHEY, CDR2 SMNVEV (reference sequence).

The chain has TRBV11-2 and TRBJ2-1; D is possibly TRBD1 or TRBD2 (6 bases each). CDR1 SGHAT and CDR2 FQNNGV come from the germline V gene. Trimming took 5 bases from V and 8 from J, leaving 16 bases between them. The CDR3 consists of 14 residues. The CDR3 bases are TGTGCCAGCAGCCTACCGTGGGGGGCTTATGAGCAGTTCTTC. It specifies CASSLPWGAYEQFF.

This chain links TRBV7-6 with TRBJ2-7; unclear D gene. CDR3 length: 15 amino acids. CDR1 SGHVS and CDR2 FNYEAQ come from the germline V gene. V was cut by 0 bases and J by 0 bases, with 9 bases left in between. The CDR3, as DNA: TGTGCCAGCAGCTTAGCGGCCAGAACCTCCTACGAGCAGTACTTC. It translates to CASSLAARTSYEQYF.

This chain connects TRBV2 to TRBJ2-3; D perhaps matches TRBD1 (6 bases). Germline V lookup: CDR1 SNHLY, CDR2 FYNNEI. The CDR3 loop spans 14 amino acids. The V gene lost 7 bases and the J gene lost 4 bases, with 15 bases spanning the gap. The CDR3 nucleotides are TGTGCCAGCACCTACAGGGCGAGCCCAGATACGCAGTATTTT. Translated, it gives CASTYRASPDTQYF.

The chain employs TRBV11-2 and TRBJ2-7; a weak D match, TRBD2 (6 bases). This CDR3 has 15 residues. CDR1 and CDR2 (germline): SGHAT, FQNNGV. V lost 5 bases to trimming and J lost 1 base, with 15 bases between them. The CDR3, as DNA: TGTGCCAGCAGCCCCGAGGGACTTATATCCTACGAGCAGTACTTC. This sequence encodes CASSPEGLISYEQYF.

This clone was seen once. Distinct nucleotide sequences in the sample also encode this CDR3. V gene TRBV11-2 combines with J gene TRBJ1-2, with 8 bases identical to TRBD1. CDR3 size: 14 residues. Germline lookup yields CDR1 SGHAT and CDR2 FQNNGV. J was trimmed by 2 bases and V by 1 base; bases with no gene match: 0. CDR3: CASSLGQGNYGYTF. CDR3 coding DNA: TGTGCCAGCAGCTTAGGACAGGGGAACTATGGCTACACCTTC.

A single count supports this clone. The chain uses TRBV28 and TRBJ1-2; a possible D gene is TRBD1 (5 bases). Trimming took off 6 bases at V and 7 bases at J, with 15 bases between the two ends. The length of the CDR3 is 13 residues. Germline-derived CDR1 and CDR2 are MDHEN and SYDVKM. CDR3 bases: TGTGCCAGCAGCACTTACTCAACAGGTGGCTACACCTTC. Translation: CASSTYSTGGYTF.

The genes are TRBV9 and TRBJ2-6; D is possibly TRBD1 (5 bases). Trimming left V 4 bases short and J 0 bases short, with 17 bases between. The germline V gene encodes CDR1 SGDLS and CDR2 YYNGEE. The CDR3 runs 18 residues. The CDR3 DNA reads as TGTGCCAGCAGCATTGGGGCGACACTTCGCTCTGGGGCCAACGTCCTGACTTTC. It is translated as CASSIGATLRSGANVLTF.

The chain recombines TRBV7-8 with TRBJ1-4; 7 bases are a match to TRBD1. Trimming took 5 bases from V and 8 from J; bases not matched to a gene: 14. The CDR3 has 16 amino acids. Germline V gene data show CDR1 as SGHVS and CDR2 as FQNEAQ. In DNA form, the CDR3 reads TGTGCCAGCAGCATCGACAGGGTCAGGATTTCGGAAAAACTGTTTTTT. Protein product: CASSIDRVRISEKLFF.

The chain recombines TRBV19 with TRBJ2-1; tentative D call: TRBD2 (5 bases). Germline values: CDR1 LNHDA, CDR2 SQIVND (reference sequence). The CDR3 runs to 14 residues. The V gene lost 6 bases and the J gene lost 7 bases, with 16 bases spanning the gap. CDR3 sequence reads: CASSSWERNNEQFF. The CDR3 DNA follows: TGTGCCAGTAGCTCCTGGGAGAGGAATAATGAGCAGTTCTTC.

The chain is built from TRBV7-3 and TRBJ1-1, with TRBD1 matching 7 bases. The V gene end was trimmed by 2 bases and the J gene end by 4 bases; junction bases not matched to a gene: 4. This CDR3 contains 14 residues. Germline CDR1 reads SGHTA; CDR2 reads FQGTGA. The CDR3 nucleotides are TGTGCCAGCAGCTTAGAACCAGGGGGCACTGAAGCTTTCTTT. It codes for CASSLEPGGTEAFF.

V and J are TRBV6-5 and TRBJ2-2, with unresolved D. V lost 7 bases to trimming and J lost 6 bases, with 12 bases between them. The CDR3 length is 13 residues. Germline-derived CDR1 and CDR2 are MNHEY and SVGAGI. The CDR3 DNA sequence: TGTGCCAGCACCTCTTTTTGGGCCGGGGAGCTGTTTTTT. This gives the protein CASTSFWAGELFF.

The chain uses TRBV4-1 and TRBJ2-7, with D possibly TRBD2 on 6 matching bases. Germline V gene lookup returns CDR1 MGHRA and CDR2 YSYEKL. V lost 6 bases to trimming and J lost 1 base, with 16 bases between them. The CDR3 spans 15 residues. In DNA, the CDR3 is TGCGCCAGCAGTCCCAATAGCGGTTCATCCTACGAGCAGTACTTC. Translation: CASSPNSGSSYEQYF.

The chain combines TRBV5-1 with TRBJ2-1; 7 positions match TRBD2. Germline loops: CDR1 SGHRS, CDR2 YFSETQ. V was pared by 3 bases and J by 6 bases, with 9 bases of the junction left unmatched. This CDR3 comprises 15 residues. The CDR3 coding sequence is TGCGCCAGCAGCTGGGCGGGAGTGGGTTTCAATGAGCAGTTCTTC. Protein product: CASSWAGVGFNEQFF.

The CDR3 sequence is CASSHPGTHVVHEQFF. For the CDR3, the DNA is TGCGCCAGCAGCCACCCCGGGACTCACGTTGTCCATGAGCAGTTCTTC. J is TRBJ2-1 and V is TRBV4-1, with a possible D match to TRBD2 (6 bases). The CDR3 runs to 16 residues. V gave up 3 bases and J gave up 8 bases, with 20 bases separating them. Germline V gene data show CDR1 as MGHRA and CDR2 as YSYEKL.

Of note for this clone: Germline is not matched at one junction end, which may reflect a read error. The CDR3 region has the DNA TGTGCCAGCAGCGAGGGGAGGGCCACCCCTGAGATCTTC. Translating gives CASSEGRATPEIF. The chain combines TRBV7-8 with TRBJ2-1, with 7 bases fitting TRBD2. The CDR3 runs to 13 residues. Germline V gene sequence: CDR1 SGHVS, CDR2 FQNEAQ. Combining the CDR3 with reference TRBV7-8 and TRBJ2-1 gives the whole variable domain GAGVSQSPRYKVAKRGQDVALRCDPISGHVSLFWYQQALGQGPEFLTYFQNEAQLDKSGLPSDRFFAERPEGSVSTLKIQRTQQEDSAVYLCASSEGRATPEIFGPGTRLTVL.

This chain uses TRBV25-1 with TRBJ2-1, with D possibly matching TRBD2 (7 bases). Trimming pared 2 bases from V and 9 bases from J, leaving 20 bases between. Germline CDR1 and CDR2: MGHDK and SYGVNS. CDR3 size: 16 residues. Here the CDR3 DNA reads TGTGCCAGCAGTGAAATGTTTTTTGGGGGGGCCGCTGAGCAGTTCTTC. It encodes CASSEMFFGGAAEQFF.

This clone occurred a few times. The chain is built from TRBV14 and TRBJ1-1; D gene ambiguous. Per the germline V gene, CDR1 is SGHDN and CDR2 is FVKESK. V lost 1 base and J 0 bases, leaving 12 bases between the germline ends. The CDR3 extends over 16 amino acids. The DNA of the CDR3 is TGTGCCAGCAGCCAAGGAAGGGTAAGCGTGAACACTGAAGCTTTCTTT. This codes for CASSQGRVSVNTEAFF.

This sequence joins TRBV28 and TRBJ2-7, with a tentative D call TRBD2 (5 bases). The CDR3 runs 14 residues. V lost 3 bases to trimming and J lost 4 bases, with 13 bases between them. Germline V lookup: CDR1 MDHEN, CDR2 SYDVKM. Here the CDR3 reads CASSLGPGWYEQYF. Written as DNA, the CDR3 is TGTGCCAGCAGTTTGGGCCCGGGGTGGTACGAGCAGTACTTC.

This chain uses TRBV7-9 with TRBJ2-1, with 8 bases fitting TRBD2. This CDR3 has 16 residues. Germline V gene data show CDR1 as SEHNR and CDR2 as FQNEAQ (reference sequence). V was clipped by 4 bases and J by 3 bases; unmatched bases: 8. As DNA, the CDR3 is TGTGCCAGCAGCTCCCAAGCGGGAGTCAACTACAATGAGCAGTTCTTC. Residues: CASSSQAGVNYNEQFF.

Details on this clone: In the same sample, other DNA sequences code for this CDR3. The V gene is TRBV14, the J gene TRBJ2-4, with unresolved D. Germline-derived CDR1 and CDR2 are SGHDN and FVKESK. Trimming took off 4 bases at V and 7 bases at J, with 8 bases between the two ends. The CDR3 has 12 amino acids. The CDR3 spells CASSLQGNIQYF. CDR3 sequence (DNA): TGTGCCAGCAGCCTCCAAGGGAACATTCAGTACTTC.

The J gene is TRBJ2-7, the V gene TRBV6-5; possible D gene TRBD1, 6 bases. Germline lookup yields CDR1 MNHEY and CDR2 SVGAGI. Deletions cut 6 bases from V and 4 bases from J, with 10 bases between. This CDR3 comprises 12 residues. The CDR3 loop reads CASRDSFYEQYF. In DNA, the CDR3 is TGTGCCAGCAGGGACAGCTTTTACGAGCAGTACTTC.

The chain uses TRBV7-9 and TRBJ2-7, with D uncertain. CDR1 and CDR2 from the germline V gene are SEHNR and FQNEAQ (reference sequence). This CDR3 region has 13 residues. V was shortened by 7 bases and J by 0 bases, with 10 bases between the two germline ends. The CDR3: CASTAASSYEQYF. The CDR3 bases are TGTGCCAGCACGGCGGCTAGCTCCTACGAGCAGTACTTC.

The chain combines TRBV19 with TRBJ1-1; D uncertain. V was pared by 2 bases and J by 0 bases, with 10 bases between. CDR1 is LNHDA, CDR2 SQIVND, per germline (reference sequence). This CDR3 region has 15 residues. CDR3 residues: CASSILAGMNTEAFF. For the CDR3, the DNA is TGTGCCAGTAGTATATTGGCAGGAATGAACACTGAAGCTTTCTTT.

This clone was picked up one time. CDR3 in DNA: TGCGCCAGCATGCGGACTAGCGGGAGCGTCGACGAGCAGTACTTC. Translating gives CASMRTSGSVDEQYF. V is TRBV5-1 and J is TRBJ2-7; 13 bases agree with TRBD2. The CDR3 runs to 15 residues. Germline V gene lookup returns CDR1 SGHRS and CDR2 YFSETQ. V lost 6 bases, J lost 5 bases, and 8 bases stayed unmatched.

Details on this clone: This CDR3 is also generated by other DNA sequences in the sample. V and J are TRBV27 and TRBJ1-2; D is possibly TRBD1 (6 bases). Trimming shortened V by 2 bases and J by 7 bases, and 11 bases separated the two germline ends. This CDR3 is 13 amino acids long. CDR1 and CDR2 from the germline V gene are MNHEY and SMNVEV (reference sequence). CDR3 amino acids: CASSLTGIGGYTF. DNA of the CDR3: TGTGCCAGCAGTTTAACAGGGATTGGTGGCTACACCTTC.

The CDR3 DNA sequence: TGTGCCAGCAGTAGGACCCTGGCAGGGGGTTTCAATCAGCCCCAGCATTTT. Translation gives CASSRTLAGGFNQPQHF. J is TRBJ1-5 and V is TRBV28, with 7 bases that match TRBD1. The ends lost 5 bases at V and 3 bases at J; junction bases unmatched: 13. CDR3 length: 17 amino acids. CDR1 is MDHEN and CDR2 is SYDVKM in the germline V gene.

The J gene is TRBJ2-1, the V gene TRBV27; 8 bases fit TRBD2. V was clipped by 7 bases and J by 6 bases; unmatched bases: 11. From germline, CDR1 is MNHEY and CDR2 SMNVEV (reference sequence). The CDR3 sequence is 15 residues long. In DNA form, the CDR3 reads TGTGCCAGCATCCTGACCGGGACTAGTCTCAATGAGCAGTTCTTC. It codes for CASILTGTSLNEQFF.

The rearrangement links TRBV19 to TRBJ2-1, with no clear D. The CDR3 is 13 amino acids. Trimming removed 3 bases from V and 7 bases from J, with 10 bases in between. The germline V gene encodes CDR1 LNHDA and CDR2 SQIVND (reference sequence). The CDR3 sequence: CASSIVSSNEQFF. CDR3 DNA sequence: TGTGCCAGTAGTATTGTCTCTTCAAATGAGCAGTTCTTC.